This is a list of T cell receptor beta chains from one sample in a study of identifying expanded T cells in peripheral blood. This table comes from immunoSEQ multiplex PCR, and its TCRdb copy is limited to in-frame clones, with some not included. The table lists about 100,000 clones, 80% to 90% of them singletons. Sequenced input: blood. These TCRs come from a person aged 18-70 years in good health. Both conserved end residues are part of each CDR3. D genes are given only for firm matches. The size of a clone is reported for some rows only, either as once, few or many, or as a class for expanded clones.

v_gene	j_gene	d_gene	len	abundance	CDR3aa	CDR3nt
TRBV28	TRBJ2-6	TRBD1	13	.	CASSPTGAPALTF	TGTGCCAGCAGTCCAACAGGGGCCCCCGCCCTGACTTTC
TRBV29-1	TRBJ2-5	.	10	.	CSVGGETQYF	TGCAGCGTTGGAGGGGAGACCCAGTACTTC
TRBV30	TRBJ2-2	.	14	.	CAWTPDGYTGELFF	TGTGCCTGGACCCCGGACGGATACACCGGGGAGCTGTTTTTT
TRBV5-6	TRBJ2-5	.	15	.	CASTQLGLGQETQYF	TGTGCCAGCACCCAGCTGGGGCTCGGCCAAGAGACCCAGTACTTC
TRBV5-1	TRBJ2-2	.	13	.	CASSLGATGELFF	TGCGCCAGCAGCTTGGGGGCCACCGGGGAGCTGTTTTTT
TRBV29-1	TRBJ2-5	.	16	.	CSVEDRRRGLQETQYF	TGCAGCGTTGAAGATAGGAGGCGGGGCCTCCAAGAGACCCAGTACTTC
TRBV7-9	TRBJ2-5	.	12	.	CASSLQAETQYF	TGTGCCAGCAGCTTACAGGCGGAGACCCAGTACTTC
TRBV6-4	TRBJ1-5	TRBD1	14	.	CASSPGTGNQPQHF	TGTGCCAGCAGTCCAGGGACAGGGAATCAGCCCCAGCATTTT
TRBV6-5	TRBJ2-1	.	15	few	CASSYGTETYNEQFF	TGTGCCAGCAGTTACGGGACTGAGACCTACAATGAGCAGTTCTTC
TRBV6-6	TRBJ2-1	TRBD2	15	.	CASRKEREEYNEQFF	TGTGCCAGCAGGAAAGAGCGGGAGGAATACAATGAGCAGTTCTTC
TRBV11-2	TRBJ1-1	.	12	.	CASSLEKTEAFF	TGTGCCAGCAGCTTAGAGAAGACTGAAGCTTTCTTT
TRBV30	TRBJ2-7	.	11	.	CAWGTNYEQYF	TGTGCCTGGGGGACCAACTACGAGCAGTACTTC
TRBV6-6	TRBJ1-2	.	16	once	CASSYSSSPLQGGYTF	TGTGCCAGCAGTTACTCCTCAAGTCCCCTCCAGGGGGGCTACACCTTC
TRBV19	TRBJ1-1	.	13	.	CASSIEENTEAFF	TGTGCCAGTAGTATAGAGGAGAACACTGAAGCTTTCTTT
TRBV30	TRBJ1-1	.	13	.	CAWSASVLTEAFF	TGTGCCTGGAGTGCCTCCGTCCTCACTGAAGCTTTCTTT
TRBV6-6	TRBJ1-1	TRBD1	14	once	CASSVGGVNTEAFF	TGTGCCAGCAGCGTAGGGGGCGTGAACACTGAAGCTTTCTTT
TRBV4-3	TRBJ1-2	TRBD1	14	.	CASSSGQGENGYTF	TGCGCCAGCAGCAGTGGACAGGGCGAGAATGGCTACACCTTC
TRBV27	TRBJ1-2	.	16	.	CASSLEGTPNNYGYTF	TGTGCCAGCAGTTTAGAAGGGACACCTAATAACTATGGCTACACCTTC
TRBV18	TRBJ2-3	.	16	.	CASSPLTDSLTDTQYF	TGTGCCAGCTCACCACTAACGGACAGCCTCACAGATACGCAGTATTTT
TRBV30	TRBJ2-3	.	17	.	CAWIDDSGTQYTDTQYF	TGTGCCTGGATAGACGACTCCGGGACCCAATACACAGATACGCAGTATTTT
TRBV10-1	TRBJ2-5	.	14	.	CASSDLVYQETQYF	TGCGCCAGCAGCGATCTAGTATACCAAGAGACCCAGTACTTC
TRBV4-1	TRBJ2-2	.	14	.	CASSRTVNTGELFF	TGCGCCAGCAGTCGGACGGTGAACACCGGGGAGCTGTTTTTT
TRBV19	TRBJ1-2	.	14	.	CASSMGRASYGYTF	TGTGCCAGTAGTATGGGCAGGGCTTCCTATGGCTACACCTTC
TRBV27	TRBJ1-6	TRBD1	14	.	CASSSGTVLSPLHF	TGTGCCAGCAGTTCAGGGACAGTGCTTTCACCCCTCCACTTT
TRBV10-3	TRBJ1-3	.	15	.	CAISESEGSGNTIYF	TGTGCCATCAGTGAGTCAGAGGGCTCTGGAAACACCATATATTTT
TRBV19	TRBJ1-5	TRBD1	15	.	CASKKTGLDNQPQHF	TGTGCCAGCAAAAAGACAGGGTTGGATAATCAGCCCCAGCATTTT
TRBV14	TRBJ1-2	TRBD1	18	.	CASSRLRQGSKPNYGYTF	TGTGCCAGCAGCCGCCTTAGACAGGGGTCCAAACCTAACTATGGCTACACCTTC
TRBV15	TRBJ1-1	TRBD1	13	.	CATSDRGLTEAFF	TGTGCCACCAGCGACAGGGGGTTAACTGAAGCTTTCTTT
TRBV19	TRBJ1-3	.	16	.	CASSALGADSGNTIYF	TGTGCCAGTAGCGCACTGGGGGCCGACTCTGGAAACACCATATATTTT
TRBV9	TRBJ2-5	.	14	once	CASSAGQPQETQYF	TGTGCCAGCAGCGCAGGACAGCCCCAAGAGACCCAGTACTTC
TRBV9	TRBJ1-2	.	16	.	CASSVGQGGGYGVYTF	TGTGCCAGCAGCGTAGGGCAAGGAGGAGGGTATGGCGTCTACACCTTC
TRBV13	TRBJ2-1	.	16	.	CASSSKSAGLYNEQFF	TGTGCCAGCAGCTCCAAAAGTGCGGGACTTTACAATGAGCAGTTCTTC
TRBV5-6	TRBJ1-1	.	16	.	CASSFGRRVMNTEAFF	TGTGCCAGCAGCTTCGGACGGAGGGTCATGAACACTGAAGCTTTCTTT
TRBV29-1	TRBJ2-6	.	14	.	CSVKGFSGANVLTF	TGCAGCGTGAAGGGCTTCTCTGGGGCCAACGTCCTGACTTTC
TRBV19	TRBJ2-1	.	13	.	CASTTTGYNEQFF	TGTGCCAGTACTACGACAGGCTACAATGAGCAGTTCTTC
TRBV7-4	TRBJ2-7	TRBD2	14	.	CASNRTSGAYEQYF	TGTGCCAGCAACCGGACTAGCGGGGCCTACGAGCAGTACTTC
TRBV19	TRBJ2-2	TRBD2	15	.	CASSIGGRYTGELFF	TGTGCCAGTAGTATTGGCGGGAGGTACACCGGGGAGCTGTTTTTT
TRBV4-1	TRBJ1-2	.	15	once	CASSQEGREYYGYTF	TGCGCCAGCAGCCAAGAGGGGCGGGAGTACTATGGCTACACCTTC
TRBV5-4	TRBJ2-3	.	15	.	CASSSKGRNTDTQYF	TGTGCCAGCAGCTCAAAGGGGCGCAACACAGATACGCAGTATTTT
TRBV5-1	TRBJ1-4	.	16	.	CASSPSLGPTNEKLFF	TGCGCCAGCAGCCCTTCTTTGGGGCCAACTAATGAAAAACTGTTTTTT
TRBV6-6	TRBJ2-1	TRBD2	14	once	CASGLAGIGDEQFF	TGTGCCAGCGGGCTAGCGGGTATCGGAGATGAGCAGTTCTTC